One TCR beta chain is described in this entry. Its antigen is as yet unknown. The trim removed 3 bases at V and 2 bases at J, leaving 7 bases unmatched. CDR1 is LGHNA, CDR2 YSLEER, per germline. This CDR3 is built from 18 residues. This record comes from a study of Tregs in tolerant kidney transplant recipients. Mixed chimerism was transient after nonmyeloablative marrow transplants from related graft donors. General study points: Few patients were studied, so findings need validation in larger groups. Some patients' samples used different primers over time, so nucleotide sequences weren't comparable.

The repertoire was sequenced with immunoSEQ multiplex PCR; TCRdb's copy has only in-frame clones and lacks some. Of 65,000 to 85,000 clones detected, roughly nine tenths appear once; the ten largest clones hold around 1.5%. The material sequenced was CD4+ T cells from blood (PBMCs), taken 24 months after the transplant. The genes are TRBV4-3 and TRBJ2-2; TRBD2 matches at 12 bases. The receptor comes from a human patient who received a combined kidney and bone marrow transplant. Some T cells may have come from the graft donor. CDR3 sequence reads: CASSHVLAGGSNTGELFF. The CDR3 region has the DNA TGCGCCAGCAGCCACGTACTAGCGGGAGGATCAAACACCGGGGAGCTGTTTTTT.